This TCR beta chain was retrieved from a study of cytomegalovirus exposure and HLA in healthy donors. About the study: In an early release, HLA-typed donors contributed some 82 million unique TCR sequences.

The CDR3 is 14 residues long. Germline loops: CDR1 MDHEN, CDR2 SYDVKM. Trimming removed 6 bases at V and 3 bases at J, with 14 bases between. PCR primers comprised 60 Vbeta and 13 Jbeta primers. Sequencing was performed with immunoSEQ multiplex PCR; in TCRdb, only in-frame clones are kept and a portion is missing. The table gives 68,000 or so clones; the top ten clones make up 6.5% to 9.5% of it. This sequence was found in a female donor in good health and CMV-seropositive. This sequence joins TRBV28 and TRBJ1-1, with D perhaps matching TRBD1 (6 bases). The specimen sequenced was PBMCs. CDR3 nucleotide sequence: TGTGCCAGCAGCAACTCACAGGGCTACACTGAAGCTTTCTTT. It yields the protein CASSNSQGYTEAFF.